One and the same sample provided the 27 T cell receptor beta chains below, sequenced in a study of T cell responses to AZD1222 COVID-19 vaccine. Profiled with immunoSEQ multiplex PCR; TCRdb holds only in-frame clones, not every one. The sample records roughly 160,000 clones, 90% being singletons. The source material was peripheral blood, sampled on day 0 of AZD1222 vaccination. The receptor source for this set is an adult in good health.

V and J are TRBV29-1 and TRBJ2-1, with 13 nucleotides matching TRBD2. Losses at the gene ends were 7 bases for V and 8 bases for J; bases not matched to a gene: 11. The CDR3 loop spans 15 amino acids. Germline lookup yields CDR1 SQVTM and CDR2 ANQGSEA. The CDR3 region has the DNA TGCAGCGCTACCGGGACTAGCGGGATCCGGCATGAGCAGTTCTTC. It specifies CSATGTSGIRHEQFF.

The chain employs TRBV9 and TRBJ2-7; D possibly uses TRBD1 or TRBD2 (6 bases each). Trimming took 0 bases from V and 3 from J, leaving 10 bases between them. This CDR3 contains 14 residues. The germline gives CDR1 SGDLS, CDR2 YYNGEE. In nucleotides, the CDR3 is TGTGCCAGCAGCGTAGGAGGGGGGAACTACGAGCAGTACTTC. Translation gives CASSVGGGNYEQYF.

This chain links TRBV18 with TRBJ1-2; D is ambiguous. The CDR3 extends over 15 amino acids. Germline CDR1 reads KGHSH; CDR2 reads LQKENI. The V and J ends lost 0 bases and 8 bases respectively, with 16 bases between them. CDR3 residues: CASSPPVPAARGYTF. The CDR3, as DNA: TGTGCCAGCTCACCACCGGTCCCAGCCGCGCGGGGCTACACCTTC.

This chain joins TRBV5-1 and TRBJ1-1, with 7 bases aligning to TRBD1. There are 15 residues in the CDR3. The J segment lost 0 bases and the V segment lost 4 bases, leaving 6 bases of the junction unmatched. CDR1 and CDR2 from the germline V gene are SGHRS and YFSETQ. CDR3 residues: CASSLRDRLNTEAFF. DNA of the CDR3: TGCGCCAGCAGCCTAAGGGACAGACTGAACACTGAAGCTTTCTTT.

V usage is TRBV5-1 and J usage is TRBJ1-1; D unclear. V was trimmed by 3 bases and J by 8 bases, leaving 20 bases between them. CDR3 length: 15 residues. The germline CDR1 and CDR2 sequences are SGHRS and YFSETQ. Here the CDR3 reads CASSSTTRTLGEAFF. Written as DNA, the CDR3 is TGCGCCAGCAGCTCCACAACCCGGACCCTCGGGGAAGCTTTCTTT. Full variable domain (rest looked up from reference TRBV5-1 and TRBJ1-1): KAGVTQTPRYLIKTRGQQVTLSCSPISGHRSVSWYQQTPGQGLQFLFEYFSETQRNKGNFPGRFSGRQFSNSRSEMNVSTLELGDSALYLCASSSTTRTLGEAFFGQGTRLTVV.

This chain joins TRBV28 and TRBJ1-1; TRBD1 might be the D (6 bases). CDR1 is MDHEN and CDR2 is SYDVKM in the germline V gene. The CDR3 sequence is 17 residues long. Trimming took off 5 bases at V and 5 bases at J, with 24 bases between the two ends. As DNA, the CDR3 is TGTGCCAGCAGTCCTGAGGGGCGGGGGCGATCGAAGACTGAAGCTTTCTTT. Its protein product is CASSPEGRGRSKTEAFF.

J is TRBJ2-3 and V is TRBV6-4; 9 bases agree with TRBD2. Germline V gene lookup returns CDR1 MRHNA and CDR2 SNTAGT. This CDR3 contains 20 residues. The ends lost 6 bases at V and 0 bases at J; junction bases unmatched: 19. The CDR3 loop reads CASRGSSGGPNPSSTDTQYF. DNA for the CDR3: TGTGCCAGCAGGGGATCCAGCGGGGGGCCGAATCCATCCAGCACAGATACGCAGTATTTT.

This chain uses TRBV30 with TRBJ2-2; D not resolved. V was pared by 1 base and J by 7 bases, with 4 bases between. The germline V gene has CDR1 GTSNPN and CDR2 SVGIG (reference sequence). The CDR3 loop spans 11 amino acids. CDR3: CAWSEGGELFF. The CDR3 region has the DNA TGTGCCTGGAGTGAGGGCGGGGAGCTGTTTTTT.

This sequence joins TRBV4-2 and TRBJ1-2; D possibly corresponds to TRBD1 (5 bases). Trimming removed 4 bases from V and 4 bases from J, with 16 bases in between. The CDR3 loop spans 15 amino acids. Germline loops: CDR1 LGHNA, CDR2 YNFKEQ. The CDR3 reads CASSPSWGSLYGYTF. CDR3 bases: TGTGCCAGCAGCCCTTCCTGGGGCAGCCTCTATGGCTACACCTTC.

The chain uses TRBV29-1 and TRBJ1-1, with TRBD1 matching 7 bases. Germline CDR1 is SQVTM and CDR2 is ANQGSEA. The CDR3 is 14 amino acids. V lost 4 bases and J lost 1; bases outside the gene matches: 6. The CDR3 DNA reads TGCAGCGTTGGAAAGGGACAGTCGAACACTGAAGCTTTCTTT. Its translation: CSVGKGQSNTEAFF.

Turning to this clone: Other DNA sequences within the sample encode an identical CDR3. The rearrangement uses TRBV19 and TRBJ1-3; TRBD1 agrees at 7 bases. Losses at the gene ends were 5 bases for V and 0 bases for J; bases not matched to a gene: 4. In germline, CDR1 is LNHDA, CDR2 SQIVND (reference sequence). This CDR3 has 15 residues. CDR3 region: CASSLQGSSGNTIYF. The CDR3 coding sequence is TGTGCCAGTAGTCTACAGGGGAGCTCTGGAAACACCATATATTTT.

The V call is TRBV6-6, the J call TRBJ1-6; D is undetermined. Trimming left V 4 bases short and J 5 bases short, with 12 bases between. CDR3 length equals 15 residues. Per germline, CDR1 MNHNY and CDR2 SVGAGI (reference sequence). CDR3 nucleotides: TGTGCCAGCAGTTTCTACAGCGTACATAATTCACCCCTCCACTTT. This encodes CASSFYSVHNSPLHF.

The V and J genes are TRBV6-1 and TRBJ1-3; D is unclear. Germline lookup yields CDR1 MNHNS and CDR2 SASEGT. Trimming removed 4 bases from V and 2 bases from J, with 15 bases in between. The CDR3 has 16 residues. This CDR3 reads CASSGSTPAAGNTIYF. For the CDR3, the DNA is TGTGCCAGCAGTGGATCGACGCCTGCGGCTGGAAACACCATATATTTT.

V and J are TRBV3-1 (or the pseudogene TRBV3-2) and TRBJ2-5; D is undetermined. V was shortened by 4 bases and J by 3 bases, with 6 bases between the two germline ends. CDR1 LGHDT and CDR2 YNNKEL come from the germline V gene (reference sequence). CDR3 length: 12 residues. The CDR3 DNA reads TGTGCCAGCAGCCTTAATGAAGAGACCCAGTACTTC. This translates into CASSLNEETQYF.

V is TRBV27 and J is TRBJ2-5; 15 nucleotides match TRBD2. The length of the CDR3 is 20 residues. With 2 bases clipped from V and 5 bases from J, the junction kept 15 bases outside the gene matches. CDR1 is MNHEY and CDR2 is SMNVEV in the germline V gene (reference sequence). The CDR3 nucleotides are TGTGCCAGCAGTTTAACCCCTCCGGGACTAGCGGGGGGCCGGGGGGAGACCCAGTACTTC. It codes for CASSLTPPGLAGGRGETQYF.

The chain carries TRBV28 and TRBJ1-2; 9 nucleotides agree with TRBD1. The germline V gene has CDR1 MDHEN and CDR2 SYDVKM. The CDR3 has 15 residues. Trimming at V came to 6 bases and at J to 2 bases, leaving 7 bases not matched to a gene. The CDR3 region has the DNA TGTGCCAGCAGGGCCTATGGACAGGGGAACTATGGCTACACCTTC. Protein: CASRAYGQGNYGYTF.

This rearrangement joins TRBV28 to TRBJ1-3, with D possibly matching TRBD1 (5 bases). CDR1 is MDHEN, CDR2 SYDVKM, per germline. The CDR3 is made up of 15 amino acids. Trimming pared 6 bases from V and 4 bases from J, leaving 16 bases between. CDR3 sequence reads: CASSLKGVTGNTIYF. Here the CDR3 DNA reads TGTGCCAGCAGCTTAAAAGGGGTTACAGGAAACACCATATATTTT.

The rearrangement links TRBV28 to TRBJ2-2, with a weak D call TRBD2 (6 bases). The CDR3 has 11 amino acids. Per the germline V gene, CDR1 is MDHEN and CDR2 is SYDVKM. CDR3 sequence reads: CASEGPGELFF. In DNA, the CDR3 is TGTGCGTCGGAGGGTCCCGGGGAGCTGTTTTTT.

This clone occurred a few times. This chain uses TRBV6-5 with TRBJ1-1; no clear D gene. Per the germline V gene, CDR1 is MNHEY and CDR2 is SVGAGI. CDR3 size: 13 residues. V lost 2 bases and J lost 3, with 7 bases in between. CDR3 sequence (DNA): TGTGCCAGCAGTTACAACAGTGACACTGAAGCTTTCTTT. Translated, it gives CASSYNSDTEAFF.

The rearrangement joins TRBV6-5 to TRBJ1-4, with D perhaps TRBD1 (6 bases). The CDR3 loop spans 14 amino acids. CDR1 MNHEY and CDR2 SVGAGI come from the germline V gene. The ends were cut back, 5 bases at V and 0 bases at J, with 7 bases in the middle. The CDR3 nucleotides are TGTGCCAGCAGTACAGGGACAACTAATGAAAAACTGTTTTTT. Encoded protein: CASSTGTTNEKLFF.

The rearrangement uses TRBV5-4 and TRBJ2-1; a weak D match, TRBD1 (5 bases). The CDR3 is 16 amino acids. V lost 4 bases and J 1 base, leaving 15 bases between the germline ends. Germline loops: CDR1 SGHNT, CDR2 YYREEE (reference sequence). CDR3 nucleotide sequence: TGTGCCAGCAGCCCGGATTCAGGGATATCCTACAATGAGCAGTTCTTC. Its translation is CASSPDSGISYNEQFF.

CDR3 DNA sequence: TGTGCCAGCAGCTTGGTTGCCAGGGGGAACACTGAAGCTTTCTTT. It is translated as CASSLVARGNTEAFF. The chain combines TRBV5-4 with TRBJ1-1; D is perhaps TRBD1 (6 bases). The CDR3 is made up of 15 amino acids. Germline values: CDR1 SGHNT, CDR2 YYREEE (reference sequence). V was shortened by 0 bases and J by 1 base, with 10 bases between the two germline ends.

The chain joins TRBV4-3 to TRBJ2-5, with a tentative D call TRBD1 (6 bases). The V gene's germline CDR1 is LGHNA and CDR2 YSLEER. This CDR3 is built from 12 residues. The V end was cut by 0 bases, the J end by 8 bases, with 7 bases between. The CDR3 here is CASSQEGGTQYF. Written as DNA, the CDR3 is TGCGCCAGCAGCCAAGAAGGGGGAACCCAGTACTTC.

The CDR3: CASSVSGTMYQETQYF. CDR3 coding DNA: TGTGCCAGCAGCGTTTCTGGAACTATGTACCAAGAGACCCAGTACTTC. The chain recombines TRBV9 with TRBJ2-5; D ambiguous. This CDR3 comprises 16 residues. V lost 2 bases to trimming and J lost 0 bases, with 14 bases between them. Germline V gives CDR1 SGDLS, CDR2 YYNGEE.

The V and J genes are TRBV18 and TRBJ1-3; 7 bases line up with TRBD1. Germline V gene lookup returns CDR1 KGHSH and CDR2 LQKENI. J was trimmed by 2 bases and V by 6 bases; bases with no gene match: 10. The CDR3 sequence is 16 residues long. CDR3 DNA: TGTGCCAGCTCGCCTGGACAGGTGATGGCTGGAAACACCATATATTTT. Translated: CASSPGQVMAGNTIYF.

The V and J genes are TRBV7-9 and TRBJ2-3, with TRBD2 identical over 13 bases. Trimming cost V 4 bases and J 6 bases; bases outside gene matches: 7. Germline values: CDR1 SEHNR, CDR2 FQNEAQ (reference sequence). This CDR3 contains 16 residues. CDR3 residues: CASSYGTSGVRDTQYF. CDR3 DNA sequence: TGTGCCAGCAGCTACGGGACTAGCGGGGTGAGGGATACGCAGTATTTT.

The chain carries TRBV6-1 and TRBJ2-1; a weak D match, TRBD1 (5 bases). The CDR3 length is 13 residues. Germline lookup yields CDR1 MNHNS and CDR2 SASEGT. V gave up 3 bases and J gave up 5 bases, with 8 bases separating them. As DNA, the CDR3 is TGTGCCAGCAGTGAGGTAGGGGACAATGAGCAGTTCTTC. Its translation is CASSEVGDNEQFF.